Included here is one TCR beta chain sequence, with context. Its antigen is unknown. Germline CDR1 reads SGHNT; CDR2 reads YYREEE (reference sequence). Trimming stripped 2 bases from V and 5 bases from J, with 13 bases between. The CDR3 has 14 residues. This entry comes from a study of T cell responses to AZD1222 COVID-19 vaccine. Study-level findings and limits: Two AZD1222 administrations were followed by greater Spike-specific TCR breadth and depth. Repertoire sampling happened only post peak T cell response.

Assay used: immunoSEQ multiplex PCR; TCRdb lists only in-frame clones, some missing. The table has about 84,000 clones, approximately 85% seen once. The sample was peripheral blood, taken 28 days after the second AZD1222 dose. The chain employs TRBV5-4 and TRBJ1-1; D call uncertain. The clonotype comes from an adult who received the AZD1222 COVID-19 vaccine. The CDR3 DNA reads TGTGCCAGCAGCTTCCCGGGTTTTGGGACTGAAGCTTTCTTT. It codes for CASSFPGFGTEAFF.